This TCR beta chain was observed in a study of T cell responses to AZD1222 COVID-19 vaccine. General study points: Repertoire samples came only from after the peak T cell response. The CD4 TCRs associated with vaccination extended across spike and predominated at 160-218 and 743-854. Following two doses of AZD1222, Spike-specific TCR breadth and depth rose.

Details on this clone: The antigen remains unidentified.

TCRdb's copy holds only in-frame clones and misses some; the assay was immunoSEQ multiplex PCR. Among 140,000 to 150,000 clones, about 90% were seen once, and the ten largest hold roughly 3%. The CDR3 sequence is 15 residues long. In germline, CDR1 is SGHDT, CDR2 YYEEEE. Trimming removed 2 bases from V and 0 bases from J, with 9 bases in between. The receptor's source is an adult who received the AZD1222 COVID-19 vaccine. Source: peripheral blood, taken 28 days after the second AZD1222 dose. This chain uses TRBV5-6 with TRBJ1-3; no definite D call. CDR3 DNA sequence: TGTGCCAGCAGCTTTGGGCAGAACTCTGGAAACACCATATATTTT. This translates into CASSFGQNSGNTIYF.